The T cell receptor beta chain under discussion was sequenced for a study of T cell changes during pregnancy in multiple sclerosis. Data came from immunoSEQ multiplex PCR; TCRdb stores just in-frame clones and leaves some out. The sample comprises about 75,000 clones, more than 80% of which are singletons, and 0.7% to 0.9% rests with the top ten. The J segment lost 4 bases and the V segment lost 1 base, leaving 6 bases of the junction unmatched. This CDR3 spans 16 amino acids. Germline values: CDR1 MGHRA, CDR2 YSYEKL. The sequenced sample was peripheral blood, obtained in the first trimester of pregnancy. V gene TRBV4-1 combines with J gene TRBJ2-1, with 8 bases lining up with TRBD2. This sequence was found in a female donor in good health, enrolled as a control in a pregnancy study. In nucleotides, the CDR3 is TGCGCCAGCAGCCAAGCGGTAGCGGGGTCTTACAATGAGCAGTTCTTC. This translates into CASSQAVAGSYNEQFF.